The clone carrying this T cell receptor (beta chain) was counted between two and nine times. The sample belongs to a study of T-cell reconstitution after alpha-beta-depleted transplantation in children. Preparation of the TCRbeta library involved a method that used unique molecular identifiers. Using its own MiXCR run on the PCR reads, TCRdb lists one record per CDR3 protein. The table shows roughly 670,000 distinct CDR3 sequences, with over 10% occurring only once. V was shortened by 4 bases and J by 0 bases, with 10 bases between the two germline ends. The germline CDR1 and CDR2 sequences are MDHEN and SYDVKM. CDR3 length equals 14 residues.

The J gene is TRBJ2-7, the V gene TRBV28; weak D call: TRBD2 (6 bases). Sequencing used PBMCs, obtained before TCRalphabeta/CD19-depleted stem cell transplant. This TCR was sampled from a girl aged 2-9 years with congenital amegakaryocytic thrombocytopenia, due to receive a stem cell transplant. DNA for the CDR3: TGTGCCAGCAGTTCGGGACTTACCTCCTACGAGCAGTACTTC. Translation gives CASSSGLTSYEQYF.